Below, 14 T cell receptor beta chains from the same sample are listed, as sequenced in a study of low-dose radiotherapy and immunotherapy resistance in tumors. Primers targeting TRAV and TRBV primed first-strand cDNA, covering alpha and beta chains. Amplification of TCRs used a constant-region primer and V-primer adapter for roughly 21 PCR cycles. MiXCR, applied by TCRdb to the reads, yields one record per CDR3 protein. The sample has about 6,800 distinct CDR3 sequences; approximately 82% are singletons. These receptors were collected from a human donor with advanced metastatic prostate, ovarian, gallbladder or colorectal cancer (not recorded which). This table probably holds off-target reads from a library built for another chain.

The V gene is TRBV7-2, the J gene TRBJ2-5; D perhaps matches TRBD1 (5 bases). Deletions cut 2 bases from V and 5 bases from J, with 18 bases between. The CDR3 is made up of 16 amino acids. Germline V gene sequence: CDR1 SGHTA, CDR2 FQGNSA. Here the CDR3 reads CASSLYSGLAWETQYF. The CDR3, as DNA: TGTGCCAGCAGCTTATACTCAGGGCTGGCGTGGGAGACCCAGTACTTC.

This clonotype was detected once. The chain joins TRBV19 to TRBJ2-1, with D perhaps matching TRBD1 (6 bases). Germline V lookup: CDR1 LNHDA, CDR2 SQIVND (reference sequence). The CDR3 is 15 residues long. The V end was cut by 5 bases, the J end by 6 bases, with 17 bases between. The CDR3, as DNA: TGTGCCAGTAGTGCCTACCATCCAGGGGCCAATGAGCAGTTCTTC. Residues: CASSAYHPGANEQFF.

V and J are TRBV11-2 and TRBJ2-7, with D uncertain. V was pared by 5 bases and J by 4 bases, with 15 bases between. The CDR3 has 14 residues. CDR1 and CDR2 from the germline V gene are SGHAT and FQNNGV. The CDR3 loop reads CASSGIMGFYEQYF. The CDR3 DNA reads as TGTGCCAGCAGCGGTATAATGGGTTTTTACGAGCAGTACTTC.

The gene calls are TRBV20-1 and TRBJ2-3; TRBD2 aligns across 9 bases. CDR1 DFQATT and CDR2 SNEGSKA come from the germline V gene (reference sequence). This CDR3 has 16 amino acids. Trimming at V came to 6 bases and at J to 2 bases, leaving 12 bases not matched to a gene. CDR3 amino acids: CSADSLAGADTDTQYF. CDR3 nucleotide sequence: TGCAGTGCCGATTCCTTAGCGGGGGCCGACACAGATACGCAGTATTTT.

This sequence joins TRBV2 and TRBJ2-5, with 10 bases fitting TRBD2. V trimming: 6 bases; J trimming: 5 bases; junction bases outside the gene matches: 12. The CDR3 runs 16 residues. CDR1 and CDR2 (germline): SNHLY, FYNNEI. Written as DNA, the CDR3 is TGTGCCAGCAGGGACACCGGGACTAGCGTCGGGGAGACCCAGTACTTC. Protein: CASRDTGTSVGETQYF.

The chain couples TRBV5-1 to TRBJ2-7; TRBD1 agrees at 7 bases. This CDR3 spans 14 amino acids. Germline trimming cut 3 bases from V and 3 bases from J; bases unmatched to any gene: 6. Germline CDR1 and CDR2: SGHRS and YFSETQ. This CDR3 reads CASSSPGTVYEQYF. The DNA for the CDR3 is TGCGCCAGCAGCTCCCCCGGGACAGTCTACGAGCAGTACTTC. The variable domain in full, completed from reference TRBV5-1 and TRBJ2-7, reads KAGVTQTPRYLIKTRGQQVTLSCSPISGHRSVSWYQQTPGQGLQFLFEYFSETQRNKGNFPGRFSGRQFSNSRSEMNVSTLELGDSALYLCASSSPGTVYEQYFGPGTRLTVT.

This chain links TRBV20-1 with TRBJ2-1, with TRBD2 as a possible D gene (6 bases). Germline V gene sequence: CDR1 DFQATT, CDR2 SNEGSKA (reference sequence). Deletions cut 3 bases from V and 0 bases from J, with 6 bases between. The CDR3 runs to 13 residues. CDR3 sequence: CSASGGSYNEQFF. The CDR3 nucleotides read TGCAGTGCTAGCGGGGGCTCCTACAATGAGCAGTTCTTC.

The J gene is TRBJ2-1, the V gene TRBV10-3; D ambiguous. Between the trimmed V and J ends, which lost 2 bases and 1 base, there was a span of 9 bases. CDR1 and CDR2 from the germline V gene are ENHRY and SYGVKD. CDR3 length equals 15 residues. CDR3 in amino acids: CAISEGQESYNEQFF. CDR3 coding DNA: TGTGCCATCAGTGAGGGCCAGGAATCCTACAATGAGCAGTTCTTC.

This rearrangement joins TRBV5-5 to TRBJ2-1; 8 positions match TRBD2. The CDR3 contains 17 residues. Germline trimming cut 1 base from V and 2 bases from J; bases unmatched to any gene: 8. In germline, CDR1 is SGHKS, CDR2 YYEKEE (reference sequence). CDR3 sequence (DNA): TGTGCCAGCAGCTTGCGGGGGCGGGGGGCGACCTACAATGAGCAGTTCTTC. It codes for CASSLRGRGATYNEQFF. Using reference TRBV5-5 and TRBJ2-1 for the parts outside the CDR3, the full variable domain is DAGVTQSPTHLIKTRGQQVTLRCSPISGHKSVSWYQQVLGQGPQFIFQYYEKEERGRGNFPDRFSARQFPNYSSELNVNALLLGDSALYLCASSLRGRGATYNEQFFGPGTRLTVL.

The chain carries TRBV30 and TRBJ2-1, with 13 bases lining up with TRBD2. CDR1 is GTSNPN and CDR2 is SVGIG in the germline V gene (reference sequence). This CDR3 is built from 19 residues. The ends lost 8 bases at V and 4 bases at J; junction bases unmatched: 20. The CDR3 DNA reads TGTGCCAGCAGCTTGGGGACCACTAGCGGGGGGGCCGGGTACAATGAGCAGTTCTTC. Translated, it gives CASSLGTTSGGAGYNEQFF.

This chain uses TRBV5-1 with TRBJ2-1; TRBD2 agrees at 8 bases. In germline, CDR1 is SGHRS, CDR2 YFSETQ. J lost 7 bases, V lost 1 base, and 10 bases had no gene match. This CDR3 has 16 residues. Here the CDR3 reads CASSLLTGGPRNEQFF. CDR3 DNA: TGCGCCAGCAGCTTGTTAACGGGGGGGCCTCGAAATGAGCAGTTCTTC.

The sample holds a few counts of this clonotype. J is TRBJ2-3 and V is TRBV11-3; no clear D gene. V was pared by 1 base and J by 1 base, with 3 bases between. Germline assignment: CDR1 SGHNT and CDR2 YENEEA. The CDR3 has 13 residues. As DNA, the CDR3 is TGTGCCAGCAGCTTAGGAGGCACAGATACGCAGTATTTT. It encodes CASSLGGTDTQYF.

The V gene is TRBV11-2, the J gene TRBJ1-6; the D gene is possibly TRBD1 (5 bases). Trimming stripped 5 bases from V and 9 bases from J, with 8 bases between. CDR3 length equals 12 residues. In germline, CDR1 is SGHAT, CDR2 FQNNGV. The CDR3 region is CASSPTGSPLHF. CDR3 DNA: TGTGCCAGCAGCCCCACAGGTTCACCCCTCCACTTT. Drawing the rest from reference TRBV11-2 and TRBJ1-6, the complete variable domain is EAGVAQSPRYKIIEKRQSVAFWCNPISGHATLYWYQQILGQGPKLLIQFQNNGVVDDSQLPKDRFSAERLKGVDSTLKIQPAKLEDSAVYLCASSPTGSPLHFGNGTRLTVT.

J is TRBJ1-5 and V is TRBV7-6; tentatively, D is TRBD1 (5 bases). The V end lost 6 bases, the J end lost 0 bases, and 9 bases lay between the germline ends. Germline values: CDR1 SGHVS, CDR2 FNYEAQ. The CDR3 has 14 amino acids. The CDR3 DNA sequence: TGTGCCAGCAGTATTGACAGTAGCAATCAGCCCCAGCATTTT. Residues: CASSIDSSNQPQHF.